What follows are 18 T cell receptor beta chains derived from one specimen sequenced in a study of shared clonotypes between healthy human individuals. Sequencing used immunoSEQ multiplex PCR; TCRdb keeps in-frame clones, though not all of them. There are roughly 300,000 clones in the sample; roughly 80% occur only once, and about 10% lies in the top ten. Material: memory CD4+ T cells sorted from blood. The sample's subset: CD45RA-negative fraction. The receptor set was obtained from a man aged 25-45 years in good health.

This chain joins TRBV5-4 and TRBJ1-3; maybe TRBD1 (6 bases). V dropped 2 bases and J dropped 6 bases, with 9 bases sitting between them. Per the germline V gene, CDR1 is SGHNT and CDR2 is YYREEE (reference sequence). The CDR3 extends over 13 amino acids. CDR3 DNA: TGTGCCAGCAGCTTTTCAGGGGTAAACACCATATATTTT. The encoded protein is CASSFSGVNTIYF. The complete variable domain, with remaining parts taken from reference TRBV5-4 and TRBJ1-3, reads ETGVTQSPTHLIKTRGQQVTLRCSSQSGHNTVSWYQQALGQGPQFIFQYYREEENGRGNFPPRFSGLQFPNYSSELNVNALELDDSALYLCASSFSGVNTIYFGEGSWLTVV.

The chain uses TRBV19 and TRBJ1-3, with no clear D. CDR3 size: 17 residues. Between the trimmed V and J ends, which lost 4 bases and 0 bases, there was a span of 16 bases. Germline-derived CDR1 and CDR2 are LNHDA and SQIVND (reference sequence). This CDR3 reads CASSKVRNGLSGNTIYF. CDR3 in DNA: TGTGCCAGTAGTAAAGTTCGTAACGGTCTCTCTGGAAACACCATATATTTT.

For this clone: Distinct nucleotide sequences in the sample also encode this CDR3. The J gene is TRBJ1-1, the V gene TRBV7-9; D remains unclear. Trimming took 2 bases from V and 1 from J, leaving 8 bases between them. The CDR3 is made up of 14 amino acids. The V gene's germline CDR1 is SEHNR and CDR2 FQNEAQ (reference sequence). The CDR3 region has the DNA TGTGCCAGCAGCTTACAAGCTGGGAACACTGAAGCTTTCTTT. It codes for CASSLQAGNTEAFF.

V gene TRBV9 combines with J gene TRBJ1-1; D not resolved. Germline V gene sequence: CDR1 SGDLS, CDR2 YYNGEE. This CDR3 has 12 residues. V dropped 4 bases and J dropped 4 bases, with 8 bases sitting between them. CDR3 residues: CASSLVGTEAFF. The CDR3 DNA follows: TGTGCCAGCAGCCTGGTGGGCACTGAAGCTTTCTTT.

This chain joins TRBV7-6 and TRBJ1-3; TRBD1 is a possible D gene (5 bases). V was shortened by 1 base and J by 2 bases, with 9 bases between the two germline ends. The V gene's germline CDR1 is SGHVS and CDR2 FNYEAQ. The CDR3 has 15 residues. The DNA of the CDR3 is TGTGCCAGCAGCTTAGGCAGGGCAACTGGAAACACCATATATTTT. This gives the protein CASSLGRATGNTIYF.

A remark on this clone: One end of the junction does not line up with germline, which may come from a read error. The chain recombines TRBV10-3 with TRBJ2-3, with a weak D call TRBD2 (5 bases). The CDR3 has 17 residues. Germline V CDR1 and CDR2: ENHRY, SYGVKD. The CDR3 here is CATSPEKEVARADTQYF. CDR3 DNA: TGTGCCACCAGTCCGGAGAAGGAGGTCGCGAGGGCAGATACGCAGTATTTT.

The rearrangement uses TRBV7-3 and TRBJ1-1; 9 nucleotides line up with TRBD1. Germline-derived CDR1 and CDR2 are SGHTA and FQGTGA. J was trimmed by 5 bases and V by 5 bases; bases with no gene match: 9. The length of the CDR3 is 15 residues. The CDR3 region is CASSKTTGGDTEAFF. CDR3 coding DNA: TGTGCCAGCAGCAAAACGACAGGGGGGGATACTGAAGCTTTCTTT.

The chain is built from TRBV18 and TRBJ2-4; TRBD1 might be the D (6 bases). CDR3 length equals 13 residues. V lost 4 bases and J 7 bases, leaving 11 bases between the germline ends. CDR1 and CDR2 (germline): KGHSH, LQKENI. CDR3 loop: CASSRAGVNIQYF. The CDR3 DNA reads TGTGCCAGCTCACGGGCAGGGGTGAACATTCAGTACTTC.

V is TRBV5-1 and J is TRBJ2-3; 8 nucleotides match TRBD1. CDR3 length: 16 residues. Trimming removed 4 bases from V and 0 bases from J; junction bases left unmatched: 7. Germline values: CDR1 SGHRS, CDR2 YFSETQ. The CDR3: CASSLNGDRSTDTQYF. CDR3 DNA sequence: TGCGCCAGCAGCCTAAATGGGGACAGGAGCACAGATACGCAGTATTTT.

V and J are TRBV6-6 and TRBJ2-7, with D maybe TRBD1 (5 bases). The CDR3 is 12 residues long. Germline V gene sequence: CDR1 MNHNY, CDR2 SVGAGI (reference sequence). V lost 6 bases and J 6 bases, leaving 12 bases between the germline ends. In DNA form, the CDR3 reads TGTGCCAGCAGCCCCGTGGGGCTCGAGCAGTACTTC. It is translated as CASSPVGLEQYF.

This chain connects TRBV7-8 to TRBJ2-7; TRBD1 matches 8 bases. Germline V gene sequence: CDR1 SGHVS, CDR2 FQNEAQ. The CDR3 has 12 amino acids. V was clipped by 5 bases and J by 9 bases; unmatched bases: 6. This CDR3 is CASSNTQGVQYF. The CDR3 coding sequence is TGTGCCAGCAGCAATACACAGGGGGTGCAGTACTTC. Full variable domain (remainder filled in from reference TRBV7-8 and TRBJ2-7): GAGVSQSPRYKVAKRGQDVALRCDPISGHVSLFWYQQALGQGPEFLTYFQNEAQLDKSGLPSDRFFAERPEGSVSTLKIQRTQQEDSAVYLCASSNTQGVQYFGPGTRLTVT.

The rearrangement joins TRBV19 to TRBJ2-7; 7 bases map to TRBD2. The V segment lost 5 bases and the J segment 4 bases; nucleotides outside the gene matches: 11. Germline V gene sequence: CDR1 LNHDA, CDR2 SQIVND (reference sequence). This CDR3 region has 15 residues. The CDR3 DNA sequence: TGTGCCAGTAGTGTTCAGCGGGGAGAGTTTTACGAGCAGTACTTC. Translation gives CASSVQRGEFYEQYF.

V gene TRBV5-6 combines with J gene TRBJ1-2; TRBD1 matches 8 bases. Unmatched junction bases numbered 2, after V lost 2 bases and J lost 5 bases. The CDR3 contains 13 residues. Germline loops: CDR1 SGHDT, CDR2 YYEEEE. Here the CDR3 DNA reads TGTGCCAGCAGCTTTAACAGGGGGTATGGCTACACCTTC. Its translation is CASSFNRGYGYTF.

The chain joins TRBV9 to TRBJ2-7; 9 bases are a match to TRBD1. CDR3 length equals 17 residues. The J segment lost 0 bases and the V segment lost 4 bases, leaving 11 bases of the junction unmatched. Germline lookup yields CDR1 SGDLS and CDR2 YYNGEE. CDR3 amino acids: CASSSGPSGQGSYEQYF. The CDR3, as DNA: TGTGCCAGCAGCTCAGGGCCCTCGGGACAGGGCTCCTACGAGCAGTACTTC.

Here the CDR3 DNA reads TGCGCCAGCAGCTTGGGGGCCGGTGAGCAGTTCTTC. This translates into CASSLGAGEQFF. The rearrangement joins TRBV5-1 to TRBJ2-1; D unresolved. Trimming shortened V by 0 bases and J by 9 bases, and 7 bases separated the two germline ends. The CDR3 runs 12 residues. Per the germline V gene, CDR1 is SGHRS and CDR2 is YFSETQ.

The rearrangement joins TRBV14 to TRBJ1-1; tentatively, D is TRBD1 (5 bases). The CDR3 contains 16 residues. The ends were cut back, 5 bases at V and 0 bases at J, with 16 bases in the middle. Germline values: CDR1 SGHDN, CDR2 FVKESK. This chain's CDR3 is CASSRGGMTMNTEAFF. The CDR3 region has the DNA TGTGCCAGCAGCAGGGGTGGCATGACCATGAACACTGAAGCTTTCTTT.

The V and J genes are TRBV7-3 and TRBJ2-2; 9 nucleotides match TRBD1. This CDR3 comprises 15 residues. J gave up 7 bases and V 4 bases, and 7 bases lay outside the gene matches. Germline lookup yields CDR1 SGHTA and CDR2 FQGTGA. DNA for the CDR3: TGTGCCAGCAGCTCCCCGGGACAGGGCGTCGGGGAGCTGTTTTTT. Its translation is CASSSPGQGVGELFF.

There are a few counts of this clone. The V call is TRBV2, the J call TRBJ1-2, with D possibly matching TRBD1 (6 bases). The CDR3 has 17 residues. Germline loops: CDR1 SNHLY, CDR2 FYNNEI. With 4 bases removed from V and 4 bases from J, the gap between germline ends came to 22 bases. The CDR3 loop reads CASSVIARGGGSYGYTF. The DNA for the CDR3 is TGTGCCAGCAGTGTTATAGCCAGGGGAGGTGGTAGCTATGGCTACACCTTC.